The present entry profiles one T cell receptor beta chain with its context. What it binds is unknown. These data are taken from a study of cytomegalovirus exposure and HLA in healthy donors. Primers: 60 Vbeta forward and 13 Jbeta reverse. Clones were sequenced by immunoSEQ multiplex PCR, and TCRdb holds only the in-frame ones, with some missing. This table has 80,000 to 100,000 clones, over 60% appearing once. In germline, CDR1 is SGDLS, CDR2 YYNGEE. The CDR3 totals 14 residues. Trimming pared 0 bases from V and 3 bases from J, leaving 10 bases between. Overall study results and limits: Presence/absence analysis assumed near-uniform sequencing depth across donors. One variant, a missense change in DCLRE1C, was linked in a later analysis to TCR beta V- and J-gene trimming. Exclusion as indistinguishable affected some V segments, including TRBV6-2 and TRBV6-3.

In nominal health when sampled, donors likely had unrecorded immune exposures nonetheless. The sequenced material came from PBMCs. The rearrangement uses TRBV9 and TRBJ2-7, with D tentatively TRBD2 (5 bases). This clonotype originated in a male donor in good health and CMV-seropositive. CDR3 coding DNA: TGTGCCAGCAGCGTAGTCCCTAGCAGCTACGAGCAGTACTTC. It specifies CASSVVPSSYEQYF. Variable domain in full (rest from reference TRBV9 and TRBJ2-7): DSGVTQTPKHLITATGQRVTLRCSPRSGDLSVYWYQQSLDQGLQFLIQYYNGEERAKGNILERFSAQQFPDLHSELNLSSLELGDSALYFCASSVVPSSYEQYFGPGTRLTVT.